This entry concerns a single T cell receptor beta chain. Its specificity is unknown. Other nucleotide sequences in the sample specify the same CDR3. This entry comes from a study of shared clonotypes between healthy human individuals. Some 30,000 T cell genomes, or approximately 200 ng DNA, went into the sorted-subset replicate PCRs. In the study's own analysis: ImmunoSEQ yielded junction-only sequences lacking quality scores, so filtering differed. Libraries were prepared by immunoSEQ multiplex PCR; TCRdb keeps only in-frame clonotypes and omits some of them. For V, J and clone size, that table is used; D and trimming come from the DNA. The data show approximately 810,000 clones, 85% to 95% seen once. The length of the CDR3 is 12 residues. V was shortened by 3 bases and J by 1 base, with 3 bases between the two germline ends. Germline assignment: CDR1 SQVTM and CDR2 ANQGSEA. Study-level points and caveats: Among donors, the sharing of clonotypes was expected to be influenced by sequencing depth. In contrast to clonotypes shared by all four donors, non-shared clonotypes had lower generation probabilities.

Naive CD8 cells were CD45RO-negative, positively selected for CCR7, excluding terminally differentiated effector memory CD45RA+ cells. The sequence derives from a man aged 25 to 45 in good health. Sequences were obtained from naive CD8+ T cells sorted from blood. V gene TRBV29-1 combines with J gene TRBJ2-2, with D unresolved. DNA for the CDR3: TGCAGCGTTGACAGGAACACCGGGGAGCTGTTTTTT. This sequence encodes CSVDRNTGELFF.